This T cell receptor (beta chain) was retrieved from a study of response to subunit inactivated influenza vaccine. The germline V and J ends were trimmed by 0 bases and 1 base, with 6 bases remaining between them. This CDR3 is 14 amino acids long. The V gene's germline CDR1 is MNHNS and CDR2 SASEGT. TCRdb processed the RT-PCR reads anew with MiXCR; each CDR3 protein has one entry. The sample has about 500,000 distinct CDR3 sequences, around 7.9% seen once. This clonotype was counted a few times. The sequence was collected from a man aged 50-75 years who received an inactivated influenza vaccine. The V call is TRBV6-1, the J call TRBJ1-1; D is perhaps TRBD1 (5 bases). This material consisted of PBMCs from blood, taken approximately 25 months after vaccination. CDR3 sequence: CASSEARGNTEAFF. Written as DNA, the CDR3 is TGTGCCAGCAGTGAAGCTAGGGGGAACACTGAAGCTTTCTTT.